This T cell receptor (beta chain) is drawn from a study of tumor-infiltrating lymphocytes in primary liver carcinoma. Concerning this clonotype: At one boundary the junction diverges from the germline segment, which might be a read error.

With a constant-region primer, TCR beta cDNA was made from approximately 500 ng of total RNA. Construction of TCR beta libraries relied on three successive nested multiplex PCR rounds employing slightly modified ARM-PCR. Researchers ran the first two PCR rounds for approximately 10 cycles each with TRBV1-TRBV30 forward primers and a C-beta reverse primer. MiXCR was run by TCRdb on the multiplex PCR reads, yielding one entry per CDR3 protein. The sample holds over 250,000 distinct CDR3 sequences, around three fifths seen once. The CDR3 is made up of 12 amino acids. CDR1 is MGHRA and CDR2 is YSYEKL in the germline V gene. It was unsorted whole blood that yielded blood RNA, and germline DNA was also extracted.

The gene calls are TRBV4-1 and TRBJ1-3; the D is unclear. The sequencing sample was made of peripheral blood. The TCR originated in a woman under 40 with primary liver carcinoma and hepatitis B virus infection. CDR3 sequence (DNA): TGCACCAGCAGCCAAGCGCGAGACACCATATATTTT. Its protein product is CTSSQARDTIYF.